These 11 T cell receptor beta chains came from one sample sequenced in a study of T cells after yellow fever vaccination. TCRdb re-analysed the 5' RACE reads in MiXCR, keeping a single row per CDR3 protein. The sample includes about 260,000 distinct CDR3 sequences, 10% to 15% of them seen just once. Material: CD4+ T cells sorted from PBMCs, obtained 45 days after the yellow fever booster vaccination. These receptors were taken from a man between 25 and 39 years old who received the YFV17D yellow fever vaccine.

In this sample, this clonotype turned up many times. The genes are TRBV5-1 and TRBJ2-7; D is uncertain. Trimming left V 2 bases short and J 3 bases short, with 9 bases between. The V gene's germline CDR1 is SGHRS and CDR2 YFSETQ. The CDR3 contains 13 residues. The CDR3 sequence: CASSFRQVYEQYF. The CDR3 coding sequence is TGCGCCAGCAGCTTTAGGCAGGTCTACGAGCAGTACTTC.

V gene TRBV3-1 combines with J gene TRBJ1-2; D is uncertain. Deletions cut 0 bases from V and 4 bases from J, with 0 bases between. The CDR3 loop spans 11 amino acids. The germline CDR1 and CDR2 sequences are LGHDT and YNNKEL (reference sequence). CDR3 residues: CASSQDYGYTF. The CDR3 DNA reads TGTGCCAGCAGCCAAGACTATGGCTACACCTTC.

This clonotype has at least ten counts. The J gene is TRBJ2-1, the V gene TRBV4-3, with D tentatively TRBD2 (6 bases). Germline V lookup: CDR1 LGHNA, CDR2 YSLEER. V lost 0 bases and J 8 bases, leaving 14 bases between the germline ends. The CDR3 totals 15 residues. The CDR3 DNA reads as TGCGCCAGCAGCCAAGATCGAGTACTAGCCGATGAGCAGTTCTTC. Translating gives CASSQDRVLADEQFF.

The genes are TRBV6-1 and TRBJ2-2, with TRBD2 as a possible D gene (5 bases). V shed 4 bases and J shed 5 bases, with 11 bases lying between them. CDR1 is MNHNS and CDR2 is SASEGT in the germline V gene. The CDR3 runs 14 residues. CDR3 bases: TGTGCCAGCAGTGTGAGGGCCGGGACCGGGGAGCTGTTTTTT. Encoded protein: CASSVRAGTGELFF.

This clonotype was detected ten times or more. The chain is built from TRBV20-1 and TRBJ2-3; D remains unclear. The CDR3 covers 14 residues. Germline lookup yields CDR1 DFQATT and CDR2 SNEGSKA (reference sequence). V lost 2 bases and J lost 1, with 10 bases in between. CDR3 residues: CSARKFTGTDTQYF. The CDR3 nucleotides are TGCAGTGCTAGAAAGTTCACAGGCACAGATACGCAGTATTTT.

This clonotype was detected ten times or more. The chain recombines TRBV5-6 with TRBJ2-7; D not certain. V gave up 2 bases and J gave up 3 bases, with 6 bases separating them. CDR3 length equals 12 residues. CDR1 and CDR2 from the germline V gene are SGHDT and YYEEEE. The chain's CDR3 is CASSFNSYEQYF. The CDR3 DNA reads TGTGCCAGCAGCTTTAATAGCTACGAGCAGTACTTC.

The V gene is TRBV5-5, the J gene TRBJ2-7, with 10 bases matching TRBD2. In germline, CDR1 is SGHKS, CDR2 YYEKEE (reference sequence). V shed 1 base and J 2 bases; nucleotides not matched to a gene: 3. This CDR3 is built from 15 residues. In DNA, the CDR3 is TGTGCCAGCAGCTTGACTAGCGGGGACACCTACGAGCAGTACTTC. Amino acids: CASSLTSGDTYEQYF.

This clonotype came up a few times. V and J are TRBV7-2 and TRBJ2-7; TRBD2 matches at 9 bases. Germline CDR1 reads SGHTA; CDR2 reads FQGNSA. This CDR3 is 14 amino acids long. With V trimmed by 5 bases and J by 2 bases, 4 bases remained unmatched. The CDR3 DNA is TGTGCCAGCAGCCAGACTAGCGGAGCCTACGAGCAGTACTTC. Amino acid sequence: CASSQTSGAYEQYF.

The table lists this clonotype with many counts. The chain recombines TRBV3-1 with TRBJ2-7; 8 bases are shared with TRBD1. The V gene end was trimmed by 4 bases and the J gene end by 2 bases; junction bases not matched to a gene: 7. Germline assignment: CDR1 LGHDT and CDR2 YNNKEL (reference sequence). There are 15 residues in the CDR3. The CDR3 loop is CASSLGQGGPYEQYF. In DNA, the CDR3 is TGTGCCAGCAGCCTTGGACAGGGAGGACCCTACGAGCAGTACTTC.

The CDR3 sequence: CASSLRSSGRGADTQYF. The DNA for the CDR3 is TGTGCCAGCAGCTTAAGGTCTAGCGGGAGAGGCGCAGATACGCAGTATTTT. This chain joins TRBV7-3 and TRBJ2-3; TRBD2 matches 10 bases. CDR1 is SGHTA and CDR2 is FQGTGA in the germline V gene. This CDR3 is 17 amino acids long. J lost 4 bases, V lost 1 base, and 8 bases had no gene match.

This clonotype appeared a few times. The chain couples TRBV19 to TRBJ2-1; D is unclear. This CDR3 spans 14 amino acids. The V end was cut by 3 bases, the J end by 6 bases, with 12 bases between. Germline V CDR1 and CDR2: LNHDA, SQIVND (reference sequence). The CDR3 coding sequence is TGTGCCAGTAGTATGGCCCGGCCGACCAATGAGCAGTTCTTC. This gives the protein CASSMARPTNEQFF. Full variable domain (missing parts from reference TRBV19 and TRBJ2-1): DGGITQSPKYLFRKEGQNVTLSCEQNLNHDAMYWYRQDPGQGLRLIYYSQIVNDFQKGDIAEGYSVSREKKESFPLTVTSAQKNPTAFYLCASSMARPTNEQFFGPGTRLTVL.